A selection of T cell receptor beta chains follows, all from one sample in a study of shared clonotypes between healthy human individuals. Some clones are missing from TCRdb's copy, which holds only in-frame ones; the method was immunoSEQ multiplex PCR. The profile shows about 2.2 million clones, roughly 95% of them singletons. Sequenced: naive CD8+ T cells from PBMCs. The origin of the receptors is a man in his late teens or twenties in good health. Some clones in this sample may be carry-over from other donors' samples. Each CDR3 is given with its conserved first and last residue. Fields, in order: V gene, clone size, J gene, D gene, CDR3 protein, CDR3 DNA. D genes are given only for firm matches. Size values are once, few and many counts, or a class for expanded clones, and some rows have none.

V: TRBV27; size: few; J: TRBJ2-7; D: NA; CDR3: CASGTGVGGYEQYF; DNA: TGTGCCAGCGGAACAGGGGTCGGGGGCTACGAGCAGTACTTC
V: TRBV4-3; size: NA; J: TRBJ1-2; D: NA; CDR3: CASSKEDTGGGYTF; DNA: TGCGCCAGCAGCAAAGAAGATACCGGGGGTGGCTACACCTTC
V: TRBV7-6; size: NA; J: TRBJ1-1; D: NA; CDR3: CASKVGPNTEAFF; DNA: TGTGCCAGCAAGGTAGGGCCAAACACTGAAGCTTTCTTT
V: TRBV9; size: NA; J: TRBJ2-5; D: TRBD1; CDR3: CASSPRTGNGETQYF; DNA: TGTGCCAGCAGCCCCCGGACAGGTAACGGAGAGACCCAGTACTTC
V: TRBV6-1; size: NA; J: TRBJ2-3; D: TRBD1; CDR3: CASNPGTGGRGTQYF; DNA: TGTGCCAGCAACCCCGGGACAGGGGGGAGAGGTACGCAGTATTTT
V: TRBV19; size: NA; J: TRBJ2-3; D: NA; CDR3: CASSILPTDTQYF; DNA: TGTGCCAGTAGTATCCTACCCACAGATACGCAGTATTTT
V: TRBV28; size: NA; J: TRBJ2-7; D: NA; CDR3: CASIGTMIYEQYF; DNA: TGTGCCAGTATAGGGACGATGATCTACGAGCAGTACTTC
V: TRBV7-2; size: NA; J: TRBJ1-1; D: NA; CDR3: CASSTSKTLNTEAFF; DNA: TGTGCCAGCAGCACCAGTAAGACCCTGAACACTGAAGCTTTCTTT
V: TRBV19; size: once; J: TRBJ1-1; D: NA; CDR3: CASSISGVLTEAFF; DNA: TGTGCCAGTAGTATTAGCGGGGTCCTCACTGAAGCTTTCTTT
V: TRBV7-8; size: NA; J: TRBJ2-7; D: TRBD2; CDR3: CASSAWTSGISYEQYF; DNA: TGTGCCAGCAGCGCATGGACTAGCGGGATCTCCTACGAGCAGTACTTC
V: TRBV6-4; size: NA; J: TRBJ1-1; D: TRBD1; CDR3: CASSDSGTGPPYTEAFF; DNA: TGTGCCAGCAGTGACTCGGGGACAGGCCCGCCCTACACTGAAGCTTTCTTT
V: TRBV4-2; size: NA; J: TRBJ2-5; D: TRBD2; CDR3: CASSQVALAVQETQYF; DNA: TGTGCCAGCAGCCAAGTGGCTCTAGCGGTACAAGAGACCCAGTACTTC
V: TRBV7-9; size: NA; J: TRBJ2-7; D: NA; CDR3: CASSPRLSDDEQYF; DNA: TGTGCCAGCAGCCCCCGCCTATCGGACGACGAGCAGTACTTC
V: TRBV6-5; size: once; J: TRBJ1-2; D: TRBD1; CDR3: CASSLGQAWGITF; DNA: TGTGCCAGCAGTTTAGGACAGGCCTGGGGAATCACCTTC
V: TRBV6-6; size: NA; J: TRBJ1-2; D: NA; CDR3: CASSPLTANYGYTF; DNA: TGTGCCAGCAGCCCCCTCACGGCTAACTATGGCTACACCTTC
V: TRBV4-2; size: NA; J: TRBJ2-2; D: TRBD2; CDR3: CASSILAANTGELFF; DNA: TGTGCCAGCAGCATTCTAGCGGCGAACACCGGGGAGCTGTTTTTT
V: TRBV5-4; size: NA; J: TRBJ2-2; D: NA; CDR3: CASSLLAGNTGELFF; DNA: TGTGCCAGCAGCTTGCTAGCAGGGAACACCGGGGAGCTGTTTTTT
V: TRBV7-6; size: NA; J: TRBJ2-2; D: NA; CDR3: CASSSYILTGELFF; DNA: TGTGCCAGCAGCTCTTATATCCTCACCGGGGAGCTGTTTTTT
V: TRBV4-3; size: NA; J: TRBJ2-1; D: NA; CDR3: CASSQDGSRTHAMSAGQEQFF; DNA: TGCGCCAGCAGCCAAGATGGGAGTAGGACCCACGCAATGTCCGCGGGGCAGGAGCAGTTCTTC
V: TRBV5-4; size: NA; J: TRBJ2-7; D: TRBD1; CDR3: CASSFGDREFEQYF; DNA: TGTGCCAGCAGCTTCGGGGACAGGGAGTTCGAGCAGTACTTC
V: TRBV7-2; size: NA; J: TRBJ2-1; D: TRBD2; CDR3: CASSSRLAGGPLINEQFF; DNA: TGTGCCAGCAGCTCTCGACTAGCGGGAGGGCCTTTGATCAATGAGCAGTTCTTC
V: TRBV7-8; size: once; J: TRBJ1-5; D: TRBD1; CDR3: CASSLDRVGNQPQHF; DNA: TGTGCCAGCAGCCTGGACAGGGTAGGGAATCAGCCCCAGCATTTT
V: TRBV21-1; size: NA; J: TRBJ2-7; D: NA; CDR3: CASSKWRRPTYEQYF; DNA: TGTGCCAGCAGCAAATGGAGGAGACCGACCTACGAGCAGTACTTC
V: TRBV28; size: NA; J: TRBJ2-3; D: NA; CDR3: CASSGRLSGGTDTQYF; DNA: TGTGCCAGCAGTGGCCGGCTATCGGGAGGCACAGATACGCAGTATTTT